The clone carrying this T cell receptor beta chain was found once. Its antigen is not identified. Only in-frame clones appear in the TCRdb table, and some are missing; sequencing was by immunoSEQ multiplex PCR. Among about 58,000 clones listed, 91% were seen once. This sample is part of a study of OX40 agonist ivuxolimab in advanced cancers. General study points: Averaging showed that CD8+ T cells had more expanded clones than CD4+ did.

Germline CDR1 is SGHTA and CDR2 is FQGTGA. This CDR3 comprises 15 residues. Trimming left V 2 bases short and J 4 bases short, with 12 bases between. The J gene is TRBJ2-1, the V gene TRBV7-3; no definite D call. The receptor was isolated from an adult with an advanced solid tumor such as melanoma, head and neck, liver or kidney cancer. The sequences come from CD4+ or CD8+ T cells sorted from blood, collected in a trial of the OX40 agonist ivuxolimab. The CDR3 loop reads CASSLVGSRYNEQFF. The DNA of the CDR3 is TGTGCCAGCAGCTTAGTCGGTAGCAGATACAATGAGCAGTTCTTC.